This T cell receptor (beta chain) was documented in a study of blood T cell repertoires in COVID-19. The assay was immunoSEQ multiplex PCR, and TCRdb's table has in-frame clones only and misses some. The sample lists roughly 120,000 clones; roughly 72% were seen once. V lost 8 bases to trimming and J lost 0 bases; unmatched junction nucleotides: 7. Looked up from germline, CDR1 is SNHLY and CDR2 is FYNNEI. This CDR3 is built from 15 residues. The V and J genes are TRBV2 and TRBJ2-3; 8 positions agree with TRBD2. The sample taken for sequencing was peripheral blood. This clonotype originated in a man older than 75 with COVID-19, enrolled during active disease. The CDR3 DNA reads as TGTGCCAGCTTTCCAACTAGCGGAAGCACAGATACGCAGTATTTT. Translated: CASFPTSGSTDTQYF.